This T cell receptor beta chain was obtained from a study of blood T cells in healthy people across ages. Points from the study as a whole: Greater diversity and more naive CD4+ cells were seen in long-lived donors than in aged donors. Older individuals had lower TCR beta diversity per million T cells (the decline was roughly linear).

There are 14 residues in the CDR3. Trimming shortened V by 2 bases and J by 2 bases, and 8 bases separated the two germline ends. CDR1 KGHDR and CDR2 SFDVKD come from the germline V gene. A sample-barcoded 5' primer and a J-beta primer mix were used in a second PCR of about 7 to 11 cycles. All samples yielded 2.5 million or more CDR3-containing paired-end reads. TCRdb re-analysed the 5' RACE reads in MiXCR, keeping a single row per CDR3 protein. Of approximately 800,000 distinct CDR3 sequences in the sample, approximately 24% are singletons; the top ten hold about 3%. This clonotype was picked up many times. Its antigen is not identified. The sample was also reused in another study, on T cells of mothers and their children. As that study records: When mothers and children were related, their normalized repertoire overlap, which was always slightly higher, did not differ significantly from that of unrelated pairs.

Source material: blood. This clonotype originated in a boy between 5 and 17 years old in good health. The chain combines TRBV24-1 with TRBJ2-5; perhaps TRBD2 as D (6 bases). The CDR3 DNA sequence: TGTGCCACCAGTGATTCCCGGGAGCAAGAGACCCAGTACTTC. This encodes CATSDSREQETQYF.